The 15 T cell receptor beta chains below come from one sample, sequenced in a study of OX40 agonist ivuxolimab in advanced cancers. Libraries were prepared by immunoSEQ multiplex PCR; TCRdb keeps only in-frame clonotypes and omits some of them. This sample yields fewer than 85,000 clones, of which around 90% are seen a single time; approximately 6.2% belongs to the top ten. Sequencing was performed on CD4+ or CD8+ T cells sorted from blood, taken in a trial of the OX40 agonist ivuxolimab. These receptor sequences come from an adult with an advanced solid tumor such as melanoma, head and neck, liver or kidney cancer.

The V gene is TRBV10-2, the J gene TRBJ1-1, with 7 bases aligning to TRBD1. The CDR3 contains 14 residues. V was pared by 2 bases and J by 6 bases, with 6 bases of the junction left unmatched. Per the germline V gene, CDR1 is WSHSY and CDR2 is SAAADI. CDR3 in amino acids: CASSERGRDPEAFF. The DNA for the CDR3 is TGCGCCAGCAGTGAGAGGGGGCGGGATCCTGAAGCTTTCTTT.

The chain carries TRBV6-1 and TRBJ1-3; D is unresolved. The CDR3 spans 12 residues. The ends were cut back, 8 bases at V and 4 bases at J, with 9 bases in the middle. The germline CDR1 and CDR2 sequences are MNHNS and SASEGT. CDR3 bases: TGTGCCAGCCACCCCGAGGGAAACACCATATATTTT. Protein sequence: CASHPEGNTIYF.

In DNA, the CDR3 is TGTGCCAGCAGTGTCGCTAGCGGGAGCCCAGATACGCAGTATTTT. This translates into CASSVASGSPDTQYF. The chain links TRBV2 to TRBJ2-3; 10 bases match TRBD2. The CDR3 has 15 residues. V lost 4 bases, J lost 4 bases, and 5 bases stayed unmatched. Germline lookup yields CDR1 SNHLY and CDR2 FYNNEI.

The genes are TRBV5-1 and TRBJ2-4; weak D call: TRBD1 (5 bases). Trimming pared 0 bases from V and 7 bases from J, leaving 23 bases between. Germline V lookup: CDR1 SGHRS, CDR2 YFSETQ. The length of the CDR3 is 18 residues. The CDR3 DNA reads TGCGCCAGCAGCTTGGAGGGTCCAGGGCGAGGTGTTCGGAACATTCAGTACTTC. Translation: CASSLEGPGRGVRNIQYF.

The chain carries TRBV2 and TRBJ2-5, with 10 nucleotides matching TRBD2. The CDR3 runs to 15 residues. Trimming at V came to 1 base and at J to 4 bases, leaving 3 bases not matched to a gene. Germline assignment: CDR1 SNHLY and CDR2 FYNNEI. DNA for the CDR3: TGTGCCAGCAGTGAAGGACTAGCGGGCGGAGAGACCCAGTACTTC. It is translated as CASSEGLAGGETQYF. The entire variable domain, with the rest obtained from reference TRBV2 and TRBJ2-5, is as follows: EPEVTQTPSHQVTQMGQEVILRCVPISNHLYFYWYRQILGQKVEFLVSFYNNEISEKSEIFDDQFSVERPDGSNFTLKIRSTKLEDSAMYFCASSEGLAGGETQYFGPGTRLLVL.

The chain links TRBV5-1 to TRBJ2-1; D is undetermined. V was shortened by 4 bases and J by 5 bases, with 13 bases between the two germline ends. The germline V gene has CDR1 SGHRS and CDR2 YFSETQ. The CDR3 totals 14 residues. Written as DNA, the CDR3 is TGCGCCAGCAGCACAAGGCGGAGCAACAATGAGCAGTTCTTC. Translation: CASSTRRSNNEQFF.

This clone was seen only once. The V call is TRBV5-1, the J call TRBJ2-1; D might be TRBD1 (5 bases). The germline V gene encodes CDR1 SGHRS and CDR2 YFSETQ. There are 15 residues in the CDR3. V was cut by 4 bases and J by 4 bases, with 15 bases left in between. In DNA, the CDR3 is TGCGCCAGCAGCCCCGGAATGGACACGTACAATGAGCAGTTCTTC. This translates into CASSPGMDTYNEQFF.

V gene TRBV6-1 combines with J gene TRBJ2-2, with 8 bases matching TRBD2. J was trimmed by 4 bases and V by 2 bases; bases with no gene match: 6. Looked up from germline, CDR1 is MNHNS and CDR2 is SASEGT. This CDR3 is built from 16 residues. CDR3: CASSEHGGAGTGELFF. In DNA form, the CDR3 reads TGTGCCAGCAGTGAACACGGGGGGGCGGGCACCGGGGAGCTGTTTTTT.

V is TRBV6-5 and J is TRBJ1-2; D might be TRBD1 (6 bases). This CDR3 comprises 12 residues. Trimming took 7 bases from V and 8 from J, leaving 14 bases between them. Germline V gives CDR1 MNHEY, CDR2 SVGAGI. The CDR3 here is CASTRDTEGYTF. The DNA of the CDR3 is TGTGCCAGCACCAGGGACACTGAAGGCTACACCTTC.

This chain connects TRBV2 to TRBJ1-3; TRBD1 is a possible D gene (6 bases). V was trimmed by 7 bases and J by 2 bases, leaving 12 bases between them. Per the germline V gene, CDR1 is SNHLY and CDR2 is FYNNEI. The CDR3 is 14 residues long. CDR3 sequence reads: CASTREGAGNTIYF. CDR3 bases: TGTGCCAGCACCCGCGAGGGGGCTGGAAACACCATATATTTT.

The chain joins TRBV19 to TRBJ2-2, with 9 bases matching TRBD2. Germline V gene lookup returns CDR1 LNHDA and CDR2 SQIVND (reference sequence). The CDR3 is made up of 18 amino acids. With 2 bases clipped from V and 4 bases from J, the junction kept 11 bases outside the gene matches. For the CDR3, the DNA is TGTGCCAGTAGTATAACCGGGGTAGCGGGAGTAGGCACCGGGGAGCTGTTTTTT. It translates to CASSITGVAGVGTGELFF.

The count of this clone is one. The chain is built from TRBV11-1 and TRBJ2-4; D possibly corresponds to TRBD1 (6 bases). Germline values: CDR1 SGHAT, CDR2 FQDESV (reference sequence). The CDR3 totals 15 residues. Deletions cut 1 base from V and 1 base from J, with 8 bases between. As DNA, the CDR3 is TGTGCCAGCAGCTTAGGGCAGGGGGCCAAAAACATTCAGTACTTC. Its protein is CASSLGQGAKNIQYF. The full variable domain, rest sourced from reference TRBV11-1 and TRBJ2-4, is EAEVAQSPRYKITEKSQAVAFWCDPISGHATLYWYRQILGQGPELLVQFQDESVVDDSQLPKDRFSAERLKGVDSTLKIQPAELGDSAMYLCASSLGQGAKNIQYFGAGTRLSVL.

This chain connects TRBV7-2 to TRBJ2-1; maybe TRBD2 (5 bases). CDR1 SGHTA and CDR2 FQGNSA come from the germline V gene. V was shortened by 0 bases and J by 8 bases, with 11 bases between the two germline ends. The CDR3 is made up of 14 amino acids. The CDR3 region is CASSLARVGHEQFF. CDR3 sequence (DNA): TGTGCCAGCAGCTTAGCGCGGGTCGGGCATGAGCAGTTCTTC.

Written as DNA, the CDR3 is TGCGCCAGCAGCTTAAAGACAGGGTTGTACGAGCAGTACTTC. Residues: CASSLKTGLYEQYF. The chain has TRBV5-1 and TRBJ2-7; 7 bases fit TRBD1. V was clipped by 2 bases and J by 4 bases; unmatched bases: 6. The CDR3 loop spans 14 amino acids. The V gene's germline CDR1 is SGHRS and CDR2 YFSETQ.

The V and J genes are TRBV9 and TRBJ1-1, with D uncertain. V was clipped by 3 bases and J by 7 bases, with 16 bases between them. The CDR3 runs to 14 residues. Germline lookup yields CDR1 SGDLS and CDR2 YYNGEE. For the CDR3, the DNA is TGTGCCAGCAGCGGAAGGACTTTCCTGGGTGAAGCTTTCTTT. Protein sequence: CASSGRTFLGEAFF.